The clone carrying this T cell receptor (beta chain) was detected a few times. As yet, its antigen is unknown. Those who donated were healthy bone marrow donors. The source of the sample is a study of cytomegalovirus exposure and HLA in healthy donors. Study-wide results and caveats: There were 150 or so TCR beta chains listed as cytomegalovirus-associated. Further analysis was carried out later, and it showed several of the most significant clusters appearing linked to common viral pathogens. TCR beta V segments were, for the most part, productive about 87% or about 30% of the time in an earlier analysis.

Amplification used 60 Vbeta primers and 13 Jbeta primers. The assay was immunoSEQ multiplex PCR, and TCRdb's table has in-frame clones only and misses some. This sample has some 120,000 clones, with more than 60% found just once. Trimming left V 4 bases short and J 5 bases short, with 14 bases between. Germline loops: CDR1 KGHSH, CDR2 LQKENI. The length of the CDR3 is 15 residues. The specimen sequenced was PBMCs. This TCR was sampled from a woman in her sixties in good health and CMV-seropositive. The chain combines TRBV18 with TRBJ2-2; perhaps TRBD2 as D (6 bases). The CDR3 DNA reads as TGTGCCAGCTCACTCGGACTACTTGATACCGGGGAGCTGTTTTTT. Amino acids: CASSLGLLDTGELFF.